The sequence of this T cell receptor beta chain was determined in a study of blood T cell repertoires in COVID-19. The overall study: The study drew acute and convalescent COVID-19 samples from the United States, Italy and Spain. T cells, B-cell-depleted T cells, or PBMCs supplied cDNA or gDNA.

V trimming: 2 bases; J trimming: 12 bases; junction bases outside the gene matches: 8. CDR1 MNHNY and CDR2 SVGAGI come from the germline V gene (reference sequence). The CDR3 is 13 residues long. In the authors' workflow: Amplification with reference gene primers provided the estimates of nucleated cell counts. Repertoires were generated with immunoSEQ multiplex PCR, while TCRdb's copy carries only in-frame clones and drops some. V and J calls and clone size are copied from that table; D and trimming were computed from the DNA. Here the sample spans about 100,000 clones, about 89% being singletons. The material sequenced was peripheral blood. This sequence originates from a human donor with active COVID-19. The donor label of this sample is uncertain. The chain recombines TRBV6-6 with TRBJ1-1, with 8 bases aligning to TRBD1. For the CDR3, the DNA is TGTGCCAGCAGTTACATTAAGGACAGGGAACCTTTCTTT. Amino acid sequence: CASSYIKDREPFF.